This T cell receptor (beta chain) was sequenced during a study of cytomegalovirus exposure and HLA in healthy donors. Overall study findings and caveats: Association with HLA alleles at 0.05 false discovery rate was found for some 18,000 TCR beta sequences in a later analysis.

As regards this clone: The antigen is not known.

The PCR ran on 60 Vbeta and 13 Jbeta primers. In the original workflow: About 10 million of 70 million to 80 million unique TCR beta chains were shared, per a later count. Using immunoSEQ multiplex PCR, the repertoire was profiled, and TCRdb retains in-frame clones only, with some absent. V and J calls and clone size are those listed in that table; D and trimming were worked out from the DNA. Of under 200,000 clones in the sample, roughly four fifths are singletons; the top ten hold about 2.1%. Germline V gene lookup returns CDR1 MNHNS and CDR2 SASEGT. The CDR3 covers 17 residues. V was cut by 2 bases and J by 4 bases, with 20 bases left in between.

This clonotype was sampled from a man aged 25 to 40 in good health and CMV-seronegative. This chain uses TRBV6-1 with TRBJ1-1, with D unresolved. The specimen was PBMCs. The CDR3 loop is CASSEFSLAISGTEAFF. DNA for the CDR3: TGTGCCAGCAGTGAATTCTCGCTGGCCATCTCGGGCACTGAAGCTTTCTTT.